Detailed here is one T cell receptor beta chain. Its antigen is undetermined. PCR amplification relied on 60 Vbeta primers (plus 13 Jbeta primers). Libraries were prepared by immunoSEQ multiplex PCR; TCRdb keeps only in-frame clonotypes and omits some of them. The sample shows some 60,000 clones, more than 75% of them seen only once. Donors were nominally healthy when sampled, though unrecorded immune exposures were likely. The source of the sample is a study of cytomegalovirus exposure and HLA in healthy donors. Study background: There were approximately 81 million unique TCRs (from HLA-typed donors) in an early data release.

Trimming at V came to 3 bases and at J to 4 bases, leaving 3 bases not matched to a gene. The CDR3 runs to 14 residues. Germline V gene sequence: CDR1 SQVTM, CDR2 ANQGSEA. Overall study results and limits: The study reported that TCR beta sequences accurately predicted HLA-A and HLA-B alleles in most subjects. When the data were analyzed later, several of the most significant clusters appeared to be linked to common viral pathogens.

The genes are TRBV29-1 and TRBJ2-3; TRBD1 aligns across 11 bases. The material sequenced was PBMCs. The origin of this receptor is a male donor in good health and CMV-seronegative. CDR3 in DNA: TGCAGCGTTGAGGGGGACAGGGGGGCAGATACGCAGTATTTT. This gives the protein CSVEGDRGADTQYF.